This is a list of T cell receptor beta chains from one sample in a study of T cell responses to AZD1222 COVID-19 vaccine. Repertoires were generated with immunoSEQ multiplex PCR, while TCRdb's copy carries only in-frame clones and drops some. The sample gives approximately 130,000 clones, about 89% of which show up once; approximately 5.9% is in the top ten. Here the sequenced sample was peripheral blood, taken on day 0 of AZD1222 vaccination. The receptors here all came from an adult in good health. The CDR3 runs from the conserved cysteine through the conserved F or W. The D gene is left open where the match is weak. The size field is filled for only some rows; it gives once, few, many or a size class.

clone_size,d_call,v_call,j_call,cdr3_aa,cdr3_nt
NA,TRBD1,TRBV15,TRBJ2-7,CATESPGQSYEQYF,TGTGCCACCGAAAGCCCGGGACAGTCCTACGAGCAGTACTTC
NA,NA,TRBV12-5,TRBJ2-7,CASGLVRPGDKSYEQYF,TGTGCTAGTGGTTTGGTCCGTCCCGGGGACAAATCCTACGAGCAGTACTTC
NA,TRBD1,TRBV19,TRBJ1-3,CASSISGQGASGNTIYF,TGTGCCAGTAGTATTAGTGGACAGGGGGCGTCTGGAAACACCATATATTTT
NA,NA,TRBV30,TRBJ1-5,CALEQGGNQPQHF,TGTGCCTTAGAACAGGGAGGCAATCAGCCCCAGCATTTT
NA,TRBD1,TRBV19,TRBJ1-2,CASSKSQGITYGYTF,TGTGCCAGTAGCAAATCACAGGGGATCACTTATGGCTACACCTTC
NA,NA,TRBV19,TRBJ1-1,CASTGEAGRNSEAFF,TGTGCCAGTACCGGGGAAGCAGGGAGGAACTCTGAAGCTTTCTTT
NA,NA,TRBV29-1,TRBJ1-2,CSGTGPSNYGYTF,TGCAGCGGTACCGGACCGTCTAACTATGGCTACACCTTC
NA,TRBD1,TRBV11-2,TRBJ1-3,CASSFDRGDTIYF,TGTGCCAGCAGCTTCGACAGGGGGGACACCATATATTTT
NA,NA,TRBV3-1/TRBV3-2,TRBJ2-7,CASSQGPVSSYEQYF,TGTGCCAGCAGCCAAGGACCCGTCAGCTCCTACGAGCAGTACTTC
once,NA,TRBV9,TRBJ1-5,CASSVGGTNQPQHF,TGTGCCAGCAGCGTAGGGGGCACCAATCAGCCCCAGCATTTT
NA,NA,TRBV30,TRBJ2-3,CAWMTVNLFDTQYF,TGTGCCTGGATGACAGTGAACCTCTTCGATACGCAGTATTTT
NA,TRBD1,TRBV6-5,TRBJ2-1,CASIPAGTGVNEQFF,TGTGCCAGCATCCCGGCCGGGACAGGAGTCAATGAGCAGTTCTTC
NA,NA,TRBV5-1,TRBJ2-2,CASSFQITNTGELFF,TGCGCCAGCAGCTTCCAGATCACGAACACCGGGGAGCTGTTTTTT
NA,NA,TRBV27,TRBJ1-6,CASSPPGQGGNSPLHF,TGTGCCAGCAGTCCCCCCGGCCAGGGAGGGAATTCACCCCTCCACTTT
NA,NA,TRBV12-3/TRBV12-4,TRBJ1-6,CASRPTGNEPLHF,TGTGCCAGCAGACCAACAGGGAATGAACCCCTCCACTTT
NA,NA,TRBV19,TRBJ1-5,CASSSSSGEEPQPQHF,TGTGCCAGTAGTAGTTCATCCGGAGAGGAGCCTCAGCCCCAGCATTTT
NA,NA,TRBV28,TRBJ1-4,CASSLWQGLGKGEKLFF,TGTGCCAGCAGTTTATGGCAGGGTCTTGGAAAGGGTGAAAAACTGTTTTTT
NA,NA,TRBV28,TRBJ1-2,CASSLYPGAYGYTF,TGTGCCAGCAGTTTATATCCCGGGGCTTATGGCTACACCTTC
NA,NA,TRBV3-1/TRBV3-2,TRBJ2-7,CASSPLKSIRISYEQYF,TGTGCCAGCAGCCCCCTAAAATCGATCCGAATCTCCTACGAGCAGTACTTC
few,NA,TRBV9,TRBJ1-2,CASSSRPGHADPLAGYTF,TGTGCCAGCAGCTCGAGACCGGGACACGCGGACCCACTTGCGGGCTACACCTTC
NA,NA,TRBV18,TRBJ2-1,CASSSGFNEQFF,TGTGCCAGCTCAAGTGGGTTCAATGAGCAGTTCTTC
NA,NA,TRBV18,TRBJ2-4,CASSPGQFLAKNIQYF,TGTGCCAGCTCCCCCGGGCAGTTCCTAGCCAAAAACATTCAGTACTTC
NA,NA,TRBV27,TRBJ1-6,CASSTEGSSSYNSPLHF,TGTGCCAGCAGTACGGAAGGCTCGAGCTCCTATAATTCACCCCTCCACTTT
NA,NA,TRBV7-2,TRBJ1-1,CASSSSTASVEAFF,TGTGCCAGCAGCTCCTCGACAGCCTCCGTCGAAGCTTTCTTT
NA,NA,TRBV11-2,TRBJ1-1,CASSYPRGGTEAFF,TGTGCCAGCAGCTACCCAAGGGGGGGGACTGAAGCTTTCTTT
NA,NA,TRBV27,TRBJ1-2,CASSFGRNYGYTF,TGTGCCAGCAGTTTCGGCAGGAACTATGGCTACACCTTC